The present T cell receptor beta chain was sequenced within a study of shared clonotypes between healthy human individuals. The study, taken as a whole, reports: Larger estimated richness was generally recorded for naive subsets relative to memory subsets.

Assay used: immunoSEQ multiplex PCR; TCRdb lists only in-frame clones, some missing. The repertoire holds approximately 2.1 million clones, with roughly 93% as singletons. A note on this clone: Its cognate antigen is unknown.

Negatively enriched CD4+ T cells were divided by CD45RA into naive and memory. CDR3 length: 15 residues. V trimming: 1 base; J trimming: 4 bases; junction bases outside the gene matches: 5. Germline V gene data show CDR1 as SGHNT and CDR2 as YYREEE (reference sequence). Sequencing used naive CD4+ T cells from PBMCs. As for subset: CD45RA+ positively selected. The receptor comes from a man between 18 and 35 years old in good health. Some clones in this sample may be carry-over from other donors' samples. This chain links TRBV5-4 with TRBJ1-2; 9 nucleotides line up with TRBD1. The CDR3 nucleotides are TGTGCCAGCAGCTTGATGGGACAGGGTGGCTATGGCTACACCTTC. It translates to CASSLMGQGGYGYTF.